One and the same sample provided the 22 T cell receptor beta chains below, sequenced in a study of cytomegalovirus exposure and HLA in healthy donors. Vbeta (60) and Jbeta (13) primers were used in the PCR. This table comes from immunoSEQ multiplex PCR, and its TCRdb copy is limited to in-frame clones, with some not included. This table has about 180,000 clones, around 80% appearing once. Sequencing was done on a sample of PBMCs. These receptor sequences come from a man younger than 30 in good health and CMV-seronegative.

V usage is TRBV10-3 and J usage is TRBJ2-1; 8 bases align to TRBD2. This CDR3 contains 14 residues. The trim removed 7 bases at V and 7 bases at J, leaving 9 bases unmatched. In germline, CDR1 is ENHRY, CDR2 SYGVKD. The CDR3 DNA sequence: TGTGCCATCAACACTCGACTAGCGTGGAATGAGCAGTTCTTC. Translating gives CAINTRLAWNEQFF.

The V call is TRBV9, the J call TRBJ2-1, with 7 bases lining up with TRBD2. The V segment lost 4 bases and the J segment 4 bases; nucleotides outside the gene matches: 14. Germline V lookup: CDR1 SGDLS, CDR2 YYNGEE. The CDR3 covers 17 residues. CDR3 protein: CASSSPPAGRGYNEQFF. The CDR3 DNA is TGTGCCAGCAGCTCTCCTCCAGCAGGGAGGGGTTACAATGAGCAGTTCTTC.

V usage is TRBV30 and J usage is TRBJ1-2; 9 bases agree with TRBD1. V shed 0 bases, J shed 0 bases, and the junction held 2 bases outside the gene matches. This CDR3 has 15 amino acids. Germline lookup yields CDR1 GTSNPN and CDR2 SVGIG (reference sequence). This chain's CDR3 is CAWSVRTGANYGYTF. DNA of the CDR3: TGTGCCTGGAGTGTTCGGACAGGGGCTAACTATGGCTACACCTTC.

This clone was seen a handful of times. V and J are TRBV6-1 and TRBJ2-2, with 9 bases matching TRBD1. V was pared by 6 bases and J by 5 bases, with 7 bases of the junction left unmatched. CDR3 length equals 15 residues. The germline gives CDR1 MNHNS, CDR2 SASEGT. CDR3 sequence reads: CASRPGQGGTGELFF. In DNA, the CDR3 is TGTGCCAGCAGGCCGGGACAGGGAGGGACCGGGGAGCTGTTTTTT.

V usage is TRBV5-6 and J usage is TRBJ1-6; a possible D gene is TRBD1 (6 bases). CDR3 size: 12 residues. CDR1 and CDR2 (germline): SGHDT, YYEEEE. V lost 4 bases, J lost 8 bases, and 7 bases lay in between. CDR3 bases: TGTGCCAGCAGCCCAGGGGATTCACCCCTCCACTTT. This codes for CASSPGDSPLHF.

This chain uses TRBV27 with TRBJ2-1, with 13 bases lining up with TRBD2. V was pared by 2 bases and J by 8 bases, with 3 bases of the junction left unmatched. CDR3 length: 15 residues. Per the germline V gene, CDR1 is MNHEY and CDR2 is SMNVEV (reference sequence). CDR3 DNA: TGTGCCAGCAGTTTACTACTAGCGGGAGGGTATGAGCAGTTCTTC. Its translation: CASSLLLAGGYEQFF.

In this sample, this clone turned up a few times. The chain carries TRBV14 and TRBJ2-5; 16 nucleotides align to TRBD2. The J segment lost 4 bases and the V segment lost 4 bases, leaving 6 bases of the junction unmatched. The germline V gene has CDR1 SGHDN and CDR2 FVKESK. This CDR3 has 17 residues. The CDR3 nucleotides read TGTGCCAGCAGCCCGGGACTAGCGGGAGGGCCCCGAGAGACCCAGTACTTC. Amino acid sequence: CASSPGLAGGPRETQYF.

This clone has more than one count but fewer than ten. The CDR3 sequence: CASSSEMGHNYGYTF. CDR3 sequence (DNA): TGTGCCAGCAGCTCAGAAATGGGGCATAACTATGGCTACACCTTC. The chain carries TRBV7-8 and TRBJ1-2; D may be TRBD1 (5 bases). With 4 bases removed from V and 1 base from J, the gap between germline ends came to 13 bases. Germline assignment: CDR1 SGHVS and CDR2 FQNEAQ. The length of the CDR3 is 15 residues.

This clone appeared a single time. The chain combines TRBV27 with TRBJ1-1; TRBD1 matches 8 bases. The V gene's germline CDR1 is MNHEY and CDR2 SMNVEV (reference sequence). CDR3 length: 16 amino acids. Trimming removed 3 bases from V and 5 bases from J; junction bases left unmatched: 11. The CDR3: CASSFRQGLRVTEAFF. Written as DNA, the CDR3 is TGTGCCAGCAGTTTCCGACAGGGGCTTAGGGTGACTGAAGCTTTCTTT.

The V and J genes are TRBV5-1 and TRBJ1-1, with 8 bases fitting TRBD1. The J segment lost 2 bases and the V segment lost 0 bases, leaving 3 bases of the junction unmatched. The CDR3 length is 15 residues. Germline lookup yields CDR1 SGHRS and CDR2 YFSETQ. The CDR3 nucleotides read TGCGCCAGCAGCTTGGGGGACAGGACAAACACTGAAGCTTTCTTT. Residues: CASSLGDRTNTEAFF.

This clone was picked up a small number of times. The chain links TRBV30 to TRBJ1-1; D is uncertain. Germline CDR1 is GTSNPN and CDR2 is SVGIG (reference sequence). The CDR3 has 13 residues. The V and J ends lost 7 bases and 4 bases respectively, with 16 bases between them. The CDR3 DNA sequence: TGTGCCTCACCCTCTTTGGAGGGCACTGAAGCTTTCTTT. Residues: CASPSLEGTEAFF.

The CDR3 loop is CASSSRLGIAGTSSYEQYF. The DNA for the CDR3 is TGTGCCAGTAGTTCACGACTCGGGATAGCGGGAACTTCATCCTACGAGCAGTACTTC. The rearrangement uses TRBV19 and TRBJ2-7; TRBD2 aligns across 8 bases. The J segment lost 1 base and the V segment lost 5 bases, leaving 19 bases of the junction unmatched. Germline lookup yields CDR1 LNHDA and CDR2 SQIVND (reference sequence). The CDR3 covers 19 residues. Based on the CDR3 plus reference TRBV19 and TRBJ2-7, the full variable domain is DGGITQSPKYLFRKEGQNVTLSCEQNLNHDAMYWYRQDPGQGLRLIYYSQIVNDFQKGDIAEGYSVSREKKESFPLTVTSAQKNPTAFYLCASSSRLGIAGTSSYEQYFGPGTRLTVT.

CDR3 protein: CASRSTRAQYF. The CDR3 DNA follows: TGTGCCAGCAGGAGTACGCGGGCGCAGTATTTT. The chain joins TRBV6-1 to TRBJ2-3; D is possibly TRBD2 (5 bases). Germline V gene lookup returns CDR1 MNHNS and CDR2 SASEGT. The CDR3 runs 11 residues. V lost 6 bases and J 10 bases, leaving 11 bases between the germline ends.

This sequence joins TRBV30 and TRBJ1-1; 7 nucleotides agree with TRBD1. CDR1 and CDR2 from the germline V gene are GTSNPN and SVGIG (reference sequence). The CDR3 length is 14 residues. V lost 4 bases, J lost 1 base, and 6 bases stayed unmatched. The CDR3 DNA follows: TGTGCCTGGACTGTGACAGGGTGGAACACTGAAGCTTTCTTT. As protein: CAWTVTGWNTEAFF.

This clone was observed once. The chain combines TRBV7-2 with TRBJ2-5; 8 bases align to TRBD2. CDR1 and CDR2 (germline): SGHTA, FQGNSA. Germline trimming cut 8 bases from V and 3 bases from J; bases unmatched to any gene: 14. There are 16 residues in the CDR3. CDR3 in amino acids: CASGENTGGAKETQYF. CDR3 DNA: TGTGCCAGCGGCGAGAACACCGGGGGGGCAAAAGAGACCCAGTACTTC.

The rearrangement uses TRBV29-1 and TRBJ1-4; 8 bases match TRBD1. Germline CDR1 SQVTM, CDR2 ANQGSEA. The junction had 10 bases not matched to a gene; V was cut back by 6 bases and J by 7 bases. This CDR3 region has 14 residues. The CDR3 bases are TGCAGCGTCGCAGGACAGGGTTTCGGTGAAAAACTGTTTTTT. It is translated as CSVAGQGFGEKLFF.

This clone turned up a few times. This chain uses TRBV13 with TRBJ2-3, with TRBD2 identical over 9 bases. This CDR3 has 20 residues. In germline, CDR1 is PRHDT, CDR2 FYEKMQ (reference sequence). Trimming took 2 bases from V and 0 from J; bases not matched to a gene: 15. This CDR3 is CASSLRIGSSGKGSTDTQYF. The CDR3 region has the DNA TGTGCCAGCAGCTTAAGGATTGGTTCTAGCGGGAAGGGTAGCACAGATACGCAGTATTTT.

The rearrangement links TRBV10-1 to TRBJ2-7; 9 positions agree with TRBD1. CDR3 length equals 14 residues. Germline V lookup: CDR1 WNHNN, CDR2 SYGVQD (reference sequence). Trimming cost V 6 bases and J 1 base; bases outside gene matches: 4. The CDR3: CASSPDRGSYEQYF. CDR3 DNA: TGCGCCAGCAGCCCCGACAGGGGGTCCTACGAGCAGTACTTC.

The chain recombines TRBV25-1 with TRBJ1-2; 8 nucleotides agree with TRBD1. V was pared by 1 base and J by 2 bases, with 6 bases of the junction left unmatched. This CDR3 comprises 16 residues. In germline, CDR1 is MGHDK, CDR2 SYGVNS. The CDR3 is CASSELARTGNYGYTF. The CDR3 region has the DNA TGTGCCAGCAGTGAATTGGCCCGGACAGGGAACTATGGCTACACCTTC.

This clone was seen a handful of times. The chain combines TRBV7-2 with TRBJ1-1; unclear D gene. The CDR3 extends over 14 amino acids. CDR1 is SGHTA and CDR2 is FQGNSA in the germline V gene. The V and J ends lost 5 bases and 6 bases respectively, with 16 bases between them. CDR3 in DNA: TGTGCCAGCAGCCTGTCGGGAGCGAGTCCTGAAGCTTTCTTT. It translates to CASSLSGASPEAFF.

The CDR3 reads CAWSAHLPRSGAPEQYF. In DNA, the CDR3 is TGTGCCTGGAGTGCCCACCTCCCGAGGAGTGGGGCGCCCGAGCAGTACTTC. The V gene is TRBV30, the J gene TRBJ2-7; possibly TRBD1 for D (5 bases). CDR1 is GTSNPN and CDR2 is SVGIG in the germline V gene (reference sequence). This CDR3 contains 17 residues. V lost 1 base to trimming and J lost 6 bases, with 25 bases between them.

This chain uses TRBV6-1 with TRBJ2-3, with TRBD2 identical over 8 bases. The germline gives CDR1 MNHNS, CDR2 SASEGT. V was clipped by 5 bases and J by 5 bases; unmatched bases: 9. The CDR3 runs 15 residues. The CDR3 nucleotides are TGTGCCAGCAGTTCACAAGCGGGAGTGGTAGATACGCAGTATTTT. This encodes CASSSQAGVVDTQYF.